This TCR beta chain was sequenced in a study of blood T cell repertoires in COVID-19. Study as a whole: The samples span acute and convalescent COVID-19 from the United States, Italy and Spain. T cells, B-cell-depleted T cells, or PBMCs provided the cDNA or gDNA that served as material.

Authors' processing steps: Amplified reference gene primers provided the basis for estimating nucleated cell counts. The data were produced by immunoSEQ multiplex PCR, yet TCRdb's version contains in-frame clones alone and is incomplete. The DNA gave D and trimming, while V, J and clone size come from that table. The sample holds about 170,000 clones; roughly 80% are singletons and the top ten take 8.1%. In germline, CDR1 is SGHRS, CDR2 YFSETQ. Trimming shortened V by 1 base and J by 0 bases, and 7 bases separated the two germline ends. The CDR3 covers 14 residues. Details on this clone: The same CDR3 arises from other DNA sequences in this sample as well.

The V and J genes are TRBV5-1 and TRBJ1-2; D is ambiguous. The clonotype originates from a man between 60 and 75 years old with acute or convalescent COVID-19. Sequenced input: peripheral blood. CDR3 nucleotides: TGCGCCAGCAGCTTGAGGGAGGCTAACTATGGCTACACCTTC. Encoded protein: CASSLREANYGYTF.